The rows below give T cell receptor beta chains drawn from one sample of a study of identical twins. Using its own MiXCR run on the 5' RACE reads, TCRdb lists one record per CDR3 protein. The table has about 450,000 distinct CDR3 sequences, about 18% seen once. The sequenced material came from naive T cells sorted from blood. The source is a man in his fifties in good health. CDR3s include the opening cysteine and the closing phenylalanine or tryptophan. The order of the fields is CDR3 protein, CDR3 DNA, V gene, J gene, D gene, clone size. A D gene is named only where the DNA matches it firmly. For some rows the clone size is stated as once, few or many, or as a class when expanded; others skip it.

CAINTGQGDGYTF	TGTGCCATCAATACCGGACAGGGAGATGGCTACACCTTC	TRBV10-3	TRBJ1-2	TRBD1	few
CASSLYTYNEQFF	TGTGCCAGCAGCTTATACACCTACAATGAGCAGTTCTTC	TRBV7-6	TRBJ2-1	NA	few
CASSKRTGFGEQFF	TGTGCCAGCAGCAAGAGGACAGGGTTTGGGGAGCAGTTCTTC	TRBV7-2	TRBJ2-1	TRBD1	few
CASSLSPAISYEQYF	TGTGCCAGCAGTTTATCCCCGGCTATTTCCTACGAGCAGTACTTC	TRBV28	TRBJ2-7	NA	NA
CSVETGPPYEQYF	TGCAGCGTTGAGACAGGGCCCCCCTACGAGCAGTACTTC	TRBV29-1	TRBJ2-7	TRBD1	few
CASSLTGQGDEQYF	TGTGCCAGCAGCCTAACGGGACAGGGTGACGAGCAGTACTTC	TRBV25-1	TRBJ2-7	TRBD1	NA
CATRTVSGYTF	TGTGCCACCCGGACAGTCTCTGGCTACACCTTC	TRBV6-2/TRBV6-3	TRBJ1-2	NA	NA
CASSQVQLGVGLGTQWTMDEQFF	TGCGCCAGCAGCCAAGTCCAACTCGGGGTAGGGTTAGGCACCCAATGGACGATGGATGAGCAGTTCTTC	TRBV4-3	TRBJ2-1	NA	many
CSSASGREEQFF	TGCAGCTCCGCTAGCGGGAGAGAAGAGCAGTTCTTC	TRBV29-1	TRBJ2-1	TRBD2	NA
CASSLFSSGLYNEQFF	TGCGCCAGCAGCTTATTCTCTAGCGGCCTATACAATGAGCAGTTCTTC	TRBV5-1	TRBJ2-1	TRBD2	many
CASKRIAGDVSSYNEQFF	TGCGCCAGCAAACGGATAGCGGGAGATGTCAGCTCCTACAATGAGCAGTTCTTC	TRBV5-1	TRBJ2-1	TRBD2	many
CASCTTNEKLFF	TGTGCCAGCTGTACAACTAATGAAAAACTGTTTTTT	TRBV6-5	TRBJ1-4	NA	NA
CASSRDISYNEQFF	TGTGCCAGCAGTCGGGACATCTCCTACAATGAGCAGTTCTTC	TRBV7-9	TRBJ2-1	NA	NA
CASSLLGASTDTQYF	TGTGCCAGCAGCCTACTAGGCGCTAGCACAGATACGCAGTATTTT	TRBV7-3	TRBJ2-3	NA	NA
CASGPSGVAQHF	TGTGCCAGCGGGCCTTCCGGGGTTGCCCAGCATTTT	TRBV27	TRBJ1-5	NA	many
CATSDSGGPQHF	TGTGCCACCAGTGATTCCGGCGGACCCCAGCATTTT	TRBV24-1	TRBJ1-5	NA	few
CASSLNRQNSNQPQHF	TGTGCCAGCAGCCTAAATCGACAGAATAGCAATCAGCCCCAGCATTTT	TRBV5-5	TRBJ1-5	NA	many
CASSLAPARRGTGNTEAFF	TGTGCCAGCAGCTTGGCCCCTGCCCGACGTGGCACAGGGAACACTGAAGCTTTCTTT	TRBV5-4	TRBJ1-1	NA	NA
CASRINPGGYAF	TGTGCCAGCAGGATCAATCCCGGGGGGTACGCGTTC	TRBV2	TRBJ2-7	TRBD2	many
CASSRRWNEQFF	TGTGCCAGCAGTCGCCGGTGGAATGAGCAGTTCTTC	TRBV6-2/TRBV6-3	TRBJ2-1	NA	many
CATSRDDREYQPQHF	TGTGCCACCAGCAGGGACGACAGGGAATATCAGCCCCAGCATTTT	TRBV15	TRBJ1-5	TRBD1	many
CASRRGLSYEQYF	TGTGCCAGTAGAAGGGGGCTCTCCTACGAGCAGTACTTC	TRBV6-2/TRBV6-3	TRBJ2-7	TRBD1	few
CASRKTGAVDEQYF	TGTGCCAGCCGGAAGACAGGGGCGGTCGACGAGCAGTACTTC	TRBV2	TRBJ2-7	TRBD1	many
CASSLSASGRASDEQFF	TGCGCCAGCAGCTTGTCCGCTAGCGGGAGGGCATCCGATGAGCAGTTCTTC	TRBV5-1	TRBJ2-1	TRBD2	many
CASSSTVAGGGNEQFF	TGTGCCAGCAGCTCCACCGTAGCGGGAGGCGGAAATGAGCAGTTCTTC	TRBV11-2	TRBJ2-1	TRBD2	few
CSARGGQPYSNQPQHF	TGCAGTGCTAGAGGGGGACAGCCGTATAGCAATCAGCCCCAGCATTTT	TRBV20-1	TRBJ1-5	TRBD1	many
CASSFRTGGLTGELFF	TGTGCCAGCAGCTTTCGGACAGGGGGCTTGACCGGGGAGCTGTTTTTT	TRBV5-6	TRBJ2-2	TRBD1	many